This TCR beta chain was identified in a study of T cells in Graves' hyperthyroidism and ophthalmopathy. General study findings and limits: Ophthalmopathy was identified by the model a median approximately 6.9 months ahead of onset. Blood samples included most of the expanded thyroid clonotypes exceeding 0.001.

Amplification of TCR beta CDR3 regions was performed using RNA transcripts as template. During a first-round RT-PCR of the TCR CDR3, the HTBI primer set was used. TCRdb passed the multiplex PCR reads through MiXCR, listing each CDR3 protein once. The sample has roughly 640,000 distinct CDR3 sequences, roughly a sixth seen once. J lost 5 bases, V lost 6 bases, and 10 bases had no gene match. The CDR3 extends over 15 amino acids. Germline V gene data show CDR1 as MNHEY and CDR2 as SVGEGT. Each 10 ml fresh peripheral blood draw supplied the PBMCs. This clonotype was seen many times. Its matching antigen is unknown.

J is TRBJ2-5 and V is TRBV6-2 or TRBV6-3; 9 nucleotides match TRBD1. Sequences were obtained from blood. The receptor was isolated from a woman aged 40 to 50 with Graves' ophthalmopathy. CDR3 in amino acids: CASSPTGTGKETQYF. The DNA of the CDR3 is TGTGCCAGCAGCCCAACCGGGACAGGGAAGGAGACCCAGTACTTC.